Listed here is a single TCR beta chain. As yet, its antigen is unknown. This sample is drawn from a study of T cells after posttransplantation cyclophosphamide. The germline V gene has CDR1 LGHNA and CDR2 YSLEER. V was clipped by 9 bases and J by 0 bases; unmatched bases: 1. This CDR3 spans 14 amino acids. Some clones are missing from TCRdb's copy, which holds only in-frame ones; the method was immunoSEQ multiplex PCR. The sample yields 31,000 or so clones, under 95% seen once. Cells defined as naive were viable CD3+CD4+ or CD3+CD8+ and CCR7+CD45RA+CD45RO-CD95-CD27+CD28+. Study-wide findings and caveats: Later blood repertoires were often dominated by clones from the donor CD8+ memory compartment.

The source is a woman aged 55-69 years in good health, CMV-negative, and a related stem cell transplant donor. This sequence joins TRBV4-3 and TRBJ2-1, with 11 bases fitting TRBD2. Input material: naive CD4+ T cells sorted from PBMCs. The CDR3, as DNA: TGCGCCAGTGGACTAGCGGGCTCCTACAATGAGCAGTTCTTC. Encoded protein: CASGLAGSYNEQFF.